This entry lists 18 T cell receptor beta chains sequenced from one sample in a study of shared clonotypes between healthy human individuals. Using immunoSEQ multiplex PCR, the repertoire was profiled, and TCRdb retains in-frame clones only, with some absent. The data show millions of clones, approximately 90% seen once. The sequencing sample was made of naive CD4+ T cells sorted from blood. The subset here: CD45RA+ positively selected. The receptors shown here come from a man younger than 30 in good health.

V usage is TRBV27 and J usage is TRBJ1-5; possibly TRBD1 for D (6 bases). The germline gives CDR1 MNHEY, CDR2 SMNVEV (reference sequence). The CDR3 contains 19 residues. Deletions cut 2 bases from V and 3 bases from J, with 23 bases between. The CDR3 spells CASSLPSTGQRVLNQPQHF. The DNA for the CDR3 is TGTGCCAGCAGTTTACCCTCCACAGGGCAGCGTGTCCTCAATCAGCCCCAGCATTTT.

V gene TRBV6-5 combines with J gene TRBJ2-1, with D perhaps matching TRBD1 (5 bases). This CDR3 has 15 residues. Germline loops: CDR1 MNHEY, CDR2 SVGAGI. Trimming cost V 1 base and J 6 bases, with 13 bases left between them. As DNA, the CDR3 is TGTGCCAGCAGTTACTTGGCAGGGCGTGGCAATGAGCAGTTCTTC. The encoded protein is CASSYLAGRGNEQFF.

The chain has TRBV5-1 and TRBJ2-7, with 11 bases aligning to TRBD2. The germline CDR1 and CDR2 sequences are SGHRS and YFSETQ. Trimming removed 2 bases from V and 0 bases from J; junction bases left unmatched: 4. The CDR3 totals 16 residues. The CDR3 here is CASSLQGLADSYEQYF. The CDR3 nucleotides read TGCGCCAGCAGCTTACAGGGACTAGCGGACTCCTACGAGCAGTACTTC.

As to this clone: This same CDR3 is encoded by further DNA sequences in the sample. The chain combines TRBV27 with TRBJ2-7; 7 positions match TRBD1. The J segment lost 1 base and the V segment lost 6 bases, leaving 3 bases of the junction unmatched. Germline V gene sequence: CDR1 MNHEY, CDR2 SMNVEV (reference sequence). The CDR3 is made up of 13 amino acids. In DNA, the CDR3 is TGTGCCAGCAGGGCAGGGGGATCCTACGAGCAGTACTTC. It specifies CASRAGGSYEQYF.

The rearrangement links TRBV5-1 to TRBJ2-1; unclear D gene. This CDR3 has 16 amino acids. Germline V gene data show CDR1 as SGHRS and CDR2 as YFSETQ. With 3 bases removed from V and 0 bases from J, the gap between germline ends came to 13 bases. This chain's CDR3 is CASSSDRHYSYNEQFF. In DNA, the CDR3 is TGCGCCAGCAGCTCCGACCGGCATTACTCCTACAATGAGCAGTTCTTC.

The chain links TRBV5-1 to TRBJ2-3; 11 nucleotides agree with TRBD1. This CDR3 is 17 amino acids long. Per the germline V gene, CDR1 is SGHRS and CDR2 is YFSETQ. The J segment lost 4 bases and the V segment lost 1 base, leaving 8 bases of the junction unmatched. DNA of the CDR3: TGCGCCAGCAGCTTGCCTGGGACAGGGGGATGGGCAGATACGCAGTATTTT. Translation: CASSLPGTGGWADTQYF.

The chain is built from TRBV7-6 and TRBJ1-1; D remains ambiguous. Germline V gives CDR1 SGHVS, CDR2 FNYEAQ. Deletions cut 2 bases from V and 4 bases from J, with 5 bases between. This CDR3 region has 12 residues. The CDR3: CASSLYGTEAFF. Written as DNA, the CDR3 is TGTGCCAGCAGCTTATATGGCACTGAAGCTTTCTTT.

V gene TRBV5-1 combines with J gene TRBJ2-5; 8 nucleotides match TRBD2. CDR3 size: 14 residues. CDR1 is SGHRS, CDR2 YFSETQ, per germline. Trimming took 1 base from V and 4 from J; bases not matched to a gene: 3. DNA for the CDR3: TGCGCCAGCAGCTTGCCGGGAGGGGTAGAGACCCAGTACTTC. Protein: CASSLPGGVETQYF.

CDR3 in amino acids: CASRGQGARTDTQYF. The CDR3 DNA reads as TGTGCCAGCAGGGGACAGGGGGCCCGCACAGATACGCAGTATTTT. The chain is built from TRBV2 and TRBJ2-3; the match to TRBD1 covers 12 bases. The V segment lost 6 bases and the J segment 1 base; nucleotides outside the gene matches: 2. Germline V gene sequence: CDR1 SNHLY, CDR2 FYNNEI. The CDR3 covers 15 residues. Using reference TRBV2 and TRBJ2-3 for the parts outside the CDR3, the full variable domain is EPEVTQTPSHQVTQMGQEVILRCVPISNHLYFYWYRQILGQKVEFLVSFYNNEISEKSEIFDDQFSVERPDGSNFTLKIRSTKLEDSAMYFCASRGQGARTDTQYFGPGTRLTVL.

The CDR3 bases are TGTGCCAGCAGTTCCCCGGGACGGAACACTGAAGCTTTCTTT. Protein: CASSSPGRNTEAFF. The chain is built from TRBV6-6 and TRBJ1-1; D perhaps matches TRBD1 (5 bases). The CDR3 is made up of 14 amino acids. V lost 4 bases and J lost 1, with 10 bases in between. CDR1 is MNHNY, CDR2 SVGAGI, per germline (reference sequence).

V usage is TRBV7-6 and J usage is TRBJ2-1; 9 nucleotides align to TRBD1. The CDR3 totals 14 residues. Germline V gives CDR1 SGHVS, CDR2 FNYEAQ. Unmatched junction bases numbered 4, after V lost 3 bases and J lost 7 bases. CDR3 in DNA: TGTGCCAGCAGCTTCGGACAGGGGAGGAATGAGCAGTTCTTC. Its protein product is CASSFGQGRNEQFF. Combining the CDR3 with reference TRBV7-6 and TRBJ2-1 gives the whole variable domain GAGVSQSPRYKVTKRGQDVALRCDPISGHVSLYWYRQALGQGPEFLTYFNYEAQQDKSGLPNDRFSAERPEGSISTLTIQRTEQRDSAMYRCASSFGQGRNEQFFGPGTRLTVL.

On this clone: Other nucleotide sequences from this sample produce the same CDR3. This chain connects TRBV6-6 to TRBJ2-5, with D perhaps matching TRBD1 or TRBD2 (5 bases each). This CDR3 is 14 amino acids long. Trimming left V 0 bases short and J 1 base short, with 6 bases between. Germline V gives CDR1 MNHNY, CDR2 SVGAGI (reference sequence). CDR3 sequence: CASSYSGGQETQYF. CDR3 bases: TGTGCCAGCAGTTACTCTGGGGGCCAAGAGACCCAGTACTTC.

J is TRBJ2-7 and V is TRBV7-9, with D maybe TRBD1 (6 bases). CDR1 and CDR2 from the germline V gene are SEHNR and FQNEAQ (reference sequence). The ends were cut back, 7 bases at V and 1 base at J, with 14 bases in the middle. The CDR3 length is 14 residues. The CDR3 sequence: CASTTGTPSYEQYF. CDR3 DNA: TGTGCCAGCACCACCGGGACACCGTCCTACGAGCAGTACTTC. The whole variable domain, remainder taken from reference TRBV7-9 and TRBJ2-7, is DTGVSQNPRHKITKRGQNVTFRCDPISEHNRLYWYRQTLGQGPEFLTYFQNEAQLEKSRLLSDRFSAERPKGSFSTLEIQRTEQGDSAMYLCASTTGTPSYEQYFGPGTRLTVT.

The chain employs TRBV2 and TRBJ1-2, with a weak D call TRBD1 (5 bases). The CDR3 spans 15 residues. Trimming took 5 bases from V and 2 from J, leaving 15 bases between them. Germline CDR1 reads SNHLY; CDR2 reads FYNNEI. The CDR3 bases are TGTGCCAGCAGTCAGAACCAGGGAGGCAACTATGGCTACACCTTC. It yields the protein CASSQNQGGNYGYTF.

This clone has only a few counts. The chain is built from TRBV10-3 and TRBJ1-5; D not certain. The length of the CDR3 is 14 residues. Germline values: CDR1 ENHRY, CDR2 SYGVKD. With 3 bases removed from V and 0 bases from J, the gap between germline ends came to 6 bases. The CDR3 DNA follows: TGTGCCATCAGTGACAGATATAGCAATCAGCCCCAGCATTTT. Translated, it gives CAISDRYSNQPQHF.

This rearrangement joins TRBV5-4 to TRBJ2-5, with 8 positions matching TRBD2. After removal of 4 bases from V and 5 bases from J, the junction contained 16 bases not matched to a gene. This CDR3 is 17 amino acids long. Germline CDR1 and CDR2: SGHNT and YYREEE (reference sequence). For the CDR3, the DNA is TGTGCCAGCAGCCGCGGCGGGCGAGCGGGAGTCTTTGAGACCCAGTACTTC. Translated, it gives CASSRGGRAGVFETQYF.

Only one count was recorded for this clone. This rearrangement joins TRBV7-6 to TRBJ2-2; TRBD2 might be the D (6 bases). With 1 base removed from V and 0 bases from J, the gap between germline ends came to 21 bases. The germline V gene encodes CDR1 SGHVS and CDR2 FNYEAQ. CDR3 length: 20 residues. The CDR3 spells CASSLGLASILFANTGELFF. The CDR3 DNA reads as TGTGCCAGCAGCTTAGGGCTAGCGAGCATCCTGTTCGCGAACACCGGGGAGCTGTTTTTT.

The CDR3 nucleotides are TGCGCCAGCAGCCAAGAGTCAGTCAATCAGCCCCAGCATTTT. This codes for CASSQESVNQPQHF. The chain has TRBV4-3 and TRBJ1-5; D is unresolved. With 0 bases removed from V and 3 bases from J, the gap between germline ends came to 6 bases. The CDR3 spans 14 residues. CDR1 and CDR2 (germline): LGHNA, YSLEER.